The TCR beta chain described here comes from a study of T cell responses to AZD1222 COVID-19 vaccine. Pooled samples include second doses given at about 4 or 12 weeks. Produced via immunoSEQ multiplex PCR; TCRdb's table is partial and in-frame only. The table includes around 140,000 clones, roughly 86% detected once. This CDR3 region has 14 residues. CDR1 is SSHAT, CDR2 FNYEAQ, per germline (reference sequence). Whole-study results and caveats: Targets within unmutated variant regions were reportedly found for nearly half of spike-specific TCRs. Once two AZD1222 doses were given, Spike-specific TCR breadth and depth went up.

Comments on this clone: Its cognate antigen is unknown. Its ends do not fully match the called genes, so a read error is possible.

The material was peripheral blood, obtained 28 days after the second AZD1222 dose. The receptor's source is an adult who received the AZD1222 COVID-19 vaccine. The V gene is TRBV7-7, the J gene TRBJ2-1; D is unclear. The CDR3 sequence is CASSLLRHFNEQFF. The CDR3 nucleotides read TGTGCTAGCAGCTTACTGAGGCACTTCAATGAGCAGTTCTTC.